Below, one TCR beta chain is given with its context. This CDR3 has 14 amino acids. J gave up 7 bases and V 3 bases, and 3 bases lay outside the gene matches. Germline CDR1 and CDR2: SGHNT and YYREEE (reference sequence). This sample stems from a study of cytomegalovirus exposure and HLA in healthy donors. It was with 60 Vbeta and 13 Jbeta primers that the PCR ran. Here immunoSEQ multiplex PCR was the method, and the copy in TCRdb shows in-frame clones only, minus some. The table lists around 100,000 clones, roughly 80% of them singletons, with under 4.5% in the top ten. Source material: PBMCs. This chain connects TRBV5-4 to TRBJ1-4, with 10 bases that match TRBD1. This receptor was identified in a man between 45 and 60 years old in good health and CMV-seropositive. The CDR3 is CASSSTGGFEKLFF. The CDR3 bases are TGTGCCAGCAGCTCGACAGGGGGCTTTGAAAAACTGTTTTTT.